This is a list of T cell receptor beta chains from one sample in a study of Ad26.COV2.S vaccination and SARS-CoV-2 variants. Generated by immunoSEQ multiplex PCR, the TCRdb table keeps only in-frame clones and is missing some. The sample records 180,000 or so clones, approximately 88% being singletons. Source: peripheral blood, taken after recovery from COVID-19. The receptors derive from a human donor who had recovered from COVID-19. The CDR3 runs from the conserved cysteine through the conserved F or W.

CASSLRQYTGELFF | TRBJ2-2 | TRBV28
CASSQFQQDNQPQHF | TRBJ1-5 | TRBV4-2
CASSKDGRREPAYDEQFF | TRBJ2-1 | TRBV21-1
CASSFGGQAETQYF | TRBJ2-5 | TRBV5-1
CATSPRGTEGLVEQFF | TRBJ2-1 | TRBV15
CASGAGSTDTQYF | TRBJ2-3 | TRBV5-1
CASSYQTSSSYEQYF | TRBJ2-7 | TRBV7-2
CASTRVRGEAFF | TRBJ1-1 | TRBV6-5
CASSGGTGGNEQFF | TRBJ2-1 | TRBV9
CASSLGASGAREQYF | TRBJ2-7 | TRBV5-6
CASSLGNEAYEQYF | TRBJ2-7 | TRBV5-1
CASSQGVNTEAFF | TRBJ1-1 | TRBV4-1
CASSFNRGGNQPQHF | TRBJ1-5 | TRBV6-5
CASRKLAGGHEQFF | TRBJ2-1 | TRBV19
CASSFLVAGGLNTGELFF | TRBJ2-2 | TRBV27
CSAGGGTANYGYTF | TRBJ1-2 | TRBV29-1
CASSAAGGANEKLFF | TRBJ1-4 | TRBV9
CASRAGAALLGNQPQHF | TRBJ1-5 | TRBV27
CATKGVNTEAFF | TRBJ1-1 | TRBV6-5
CASATPTTQGDTQYF | TRBJ2-3 | TRBV21-1
CASSQWADTQYF | TRBJ2-3 | TRBV3-1/TRBV3-2
CASSQGTARLGYTF | TRBJ1-2 | TRBV3-1/TRBV3-2
CASSEASGRDEQYF | TRBJ2-7 | TRBV6-1
CASSELRIGVTQYF | TRBJ2-3 | TRBV25-1
CASSFASGSSDTQYF | TRBJ2-3 | TRBV3-1/TRBV3-2
CASSFWTVAAYEQYF | TRBJ2-7 | TRBV5-6
CASSLALGGGNYNEQFF | TRBJ2-1 | TRBV7-9
CASSLGRGGSYEQYF | TRBJ2-7 | TRBV7-8
CASSSPGRPKAFF | TRBJ1-1 | TRBV7-2
CSVVEPLETQYF | TRBJ2-5 | TRBV29-1
CASSNSGQNNQPQHF | TRBJ1-5 | TRBV7-9
CASSSSGGYNEQFF | TRBJ2-1 | TRBV5-1
CASRPSGWVDEQYF | TRBJ2-7 | TRBV27
CASSLGDRSTDTQYF | TRBJ2-3 | TRBV5-5
CASSIEETYGYTF | TRBJ1-2 | TRBV12-3/TRBV12-4
CASSLATGPPHEQYF | TRBJ2-7 | TRBV5-1
CASMLTGTGKEKLFF | TRBJ1-4 | TRBV2
CASSLGEASGNTIYF | TRBJ1-3 | TRBV11-3
CAWSVRHREQPQHF | TRBJ1-5 | TRBV30
CASRGQGEYTEAFF | TRBJ1-1 | TRBV6-5
CASSQELVETQYF | TRBJ2-5 | TRBV4-1
CACAPTANSPLHF | TRBJ1-6 | TRBV19
CASSLEQAYYGYTF | TRBJ1-2 | TRBV5-1
CASSRTGGDQPQHF | TRBJ1-5 | TRBV21-1
CASSLATYNEQFF | TRBJ2-1 | TRBV7-6